This TCR beta chain was documented in a study of control samples from healthy donors and cancer patients (TCRdb year 2020). Deletion took 1 base off V and 9 bases off J, with a span of 16 bases between the germline ends. The germline V gene sets CDR1 to SGHVS and CDR2 to FNYEAQ. The CDR3 goes from the cysteine to the phenylalanine over 16 residues. Only the CDR3 portion is preserved as DNA: 48 bases, with reading frame beginning at the first base. The library was made by the immunoSEQ multiplex PCR assay. TCRdb took this table from immuneACCESS and kept in-frame rearrangements with V and J called. Such tables lack part of the clones; where checked against another copy, unresolved V genes explain under half of the gap, and the rest is unexplained. This sample is represented by about 120,000 clones; approximately 90% of them were singletons. Under 2.5% of the sample comes from the top ten. As to this clone: There is no known antigen for this receptor. Per-nucleotide qualities are absent, and no much larger clonotype sits a single base away.

What was sequenced was blood. This receptor was identified in an older woman in good health. The rearranged chain carries TRBV7-6 and TRBJ1-6, with the D segment identity uncertain. The CDR3 loop reads CASSLGSAGLLSPLHF. The DNA sequence is given as TGTGCCAGCAGCTTAGGGTCGGCAGGATTGCTTTCACCCCTCCACTTT. The variable domain in full, with residues beyond the CDR3 obtained from the reference TRBV7-6 and TRBJ1-6 genes, is GAGVSQSPRYKVTKRGQDVALRCDPISGHVSLYWYRQALGQGPEFLTYFNYEAQQDKSGLPNDRFSAERPEGSISTLTIQRTEQRDSAMYRCASSLGSAGLLSPLHFGNGTRLTVT.